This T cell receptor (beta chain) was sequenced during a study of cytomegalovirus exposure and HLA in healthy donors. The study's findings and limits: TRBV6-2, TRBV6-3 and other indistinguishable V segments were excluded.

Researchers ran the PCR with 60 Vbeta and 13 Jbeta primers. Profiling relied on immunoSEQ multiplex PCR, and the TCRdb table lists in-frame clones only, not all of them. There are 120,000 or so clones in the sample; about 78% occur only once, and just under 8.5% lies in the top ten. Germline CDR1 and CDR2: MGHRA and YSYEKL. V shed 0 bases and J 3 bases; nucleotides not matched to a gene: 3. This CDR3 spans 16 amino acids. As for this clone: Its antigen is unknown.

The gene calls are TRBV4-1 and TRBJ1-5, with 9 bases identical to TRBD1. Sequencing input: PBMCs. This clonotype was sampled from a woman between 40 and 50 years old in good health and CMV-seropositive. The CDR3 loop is CASSQDGQGNNQPQHF. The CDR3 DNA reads TGCGCCAGCAGCCAAGATGGACAGGGGAACAATCAGCCCCAGCATTTT.